The rows below give T cell receptor beta chains drawn from one sample of a study of blood T cell repertoires in COVID-19. Sequencing was performed with immunoSEQ multiplex PCR; in TCRdb, only in-frame clones are kept and a portion is missing. The sample records fewer than 85,000 clones, about 86% being singletons. The material sequenced was peripheral blood. These TCRs come from a woman aged 55-70 years with acute or convalescent COVID-19. The CDR3 runs from the conserved cysteine through the conserved F or W. The D gene is left open where the match is weak. Some rows have no size entry. The others give once, few or many, or a class for an expanded clone.

D: .; size: .; V: TRBV5-1; J: TRBJ2-7; DNA: TGCGCCAGCAGCCGAGGGGTGGCAGGGGCGAACTACGAGCAGTACTTC; CDR3: CASSRGVAGANYEQYF
D: .; size: .; V: TRBV5-1; J: TRBJ1-5; DNA: TGCGCCAGCAGTCAGAATAGCAATCAGCCCCAGCATTTT; CDR3: CASSQNSNQPQHF
D: TRBD1; size: .; V: TRBV11-2; J: TRBJ1-1; DNA: TGTGCCAGCAGCTTAGTTGGGACAGGGAGGTTAGGAGCTTTCTTT; CDR3: CASSLVGTGRLGAFF
D: TRBD1; size: .; V: TRBV7-8; J: TRBJ1-1; DNA: TGTGCCAGCGGCCCGTGGACAGGGGGAAATGAAGCTTTCTTT; CDR3: CASGPWTGGNEAFF
D: .; size: .; V: TRBV12-3/TRBV12-4; J: TRBJ1-3; DNA: TGTGCCAGCAGTAGAATACAGGGAAACACCATATATTTT; CDR3: CASSRIQGNTIYF
D: .; size: .; V: TRBV7-2; J: TRBJ2-3; DNA: TGTGCCAGCAGCGTTGGCGCGGGCACAGATACGCAGTATTTT; CDR3: CASSVGAGTDTQYF
D: TRBD1; size: .; V: TRBV27; J: TRBJ2-5; DNA: TGTGCCAGCAGTTCGGGCGACAGGGGTTCTGAGACCCAGTACTTC; CDR3: CASSSGDRGSETQYF
D: .; size: .; V: TRBV28; J: TRBJ1-2; DNA: TGTGCCAGCAGTCCCTCTTACACAGGGCCCTATGGCTACACCTTC; CDR3: CASSPSYTGPYGYTF
D: .; size: .; V: TRBV24-1; J: TRBJ2-3; DNA: TGTGCCACCAGTGACCCTGAATTCGGGAGCGGCACAGATACGCAGTATTTT; CDR3: CATSDPEFGSGTDTQYF
D: TRBD1; size: .; V: TRBV5-5; J: TRBJ2-2; DNA: TGTGCCAGCAGCAGTGGGACAGGGCTAGGAACCGGGGAGCTGTTTTTT; CDR3: CASSSGTGLGTGELFF
D: TRBD2; size: .; V: TRBV5-4; J: TRBJ2-2; DNA: TGTGCCAGCAGCCGCGGACTAGCGGAAACCTACACCGGGGAGCTGTTTTTT; CDR3: CASSRGLAETYTGELFF
D: TRBD1; size: once; V: TRBV20-1; J: TRBJ2-7; DNA: TGCAGTGCTAGTAGACAGGGGAGAGAGCAGTACTTC; CDR3: CSASRQGREQYF
D: TRBD2; size: .; V: TRBV13; J: TRBJ2-3; DNA: TGTGCCAGCAGCCTTCGACTAGCGATCAGCACAGATACGCAGTATTTT; CDR3: CASSLRLAISTDTQYF
D: .; size: .; V: TRBV21-1; J: TRBJ2-5; DNA: TGTGCCAGCAGCACGGAGGCCCGGGCCCAAGAGACCCAGTACTTC; CDR3: CASSTEARAQETQYF
D: TRBD1; size: few; V: TRBV6-2/TRBV6-3; J: TRBJ1-2; DNA: TGTGCCAGCAGCCAGGGACAGACCTATGGCTACACCTTC; CDR3: CASSQGQTYGYTF
D: .; size: .; V: TRBV11-3; J: TRBJ1-1; DNA: TGTGCCAGCAGCTTAGATTCGAGGAAGGATGCTTTCTTT; CDR3: CASSLDSRKDAFF
D: .; size: .; V: TRBV30; J: TRBJ1-2; DNA: TGTGCCTGGAGTGGCAGGAGAGGGGATCCGGGGGGTTATGGCTACACCTTC; CDR3: CAWSGRRGDPGGYGYTF
D: TRBD2; size: once; V: TRBV3-1/TRBV3-2; J: TRBJ2-1; DNA: TGTGCCAGCAGCTTCCACCCGACTAGCGGGAGAGACAATGAGCAGTTCTTC; CDR3: CASSFHPTSGRDNEQFF
D: TRBD1; size: .; V: TRBV6-6; J: TRBJ1-3; DNA: TGTGCCAGCAGTCCGGGACAGGGAAACACCATATATTTT; CDR3: CASSPGQGNTIYF
D: .; size: few; V: TRBV11-2; J: TRBJ2-1; DNA: TGTGCCAGCAGTTCCGAGGTTTACAATGAGCAGTTCTTC; CDR3: CASSSEVYNEQFF
D: .; size: .; V: TRBV11-3; J: TRBJ1-2; DNA: TGTGCCAGCAGCTTCTCTAACTATGGCTACACCTTC; CDR3: CASSFSNYGYTF
D: .; size: .; V: TRBV5-1; J: TRBJ2-5; DNA: TGCGCCAGCAGCTTATGGCAGGGCGAACGCCAGTACTTC; CDR3: CASSLWQGERQYF
D: .; size: .; V: TRBV5-4; J: TRBJ2-1; DNA: TGTGCCAGCAGCTTTGAGGGAGTCAGGGGGGACAATGAGCAGTTCTTC; CDR3: CASSFEGVRGDNEQFF
D: .; size: .; V: TRBV7-3; J: TRBJ2-7; DNA: TGTGCCAGCAGCTTAACCCAGGGGTCTGGATCCGAGCAGTACTTC; CDR3: CASSLTQGSGSEQYF
D: .; size: .; V: TRBV19; J: TRBJ2-3; DNA: TGTGCCAGTAGTATAGGGCTAGCGAAGGATACGCAGTATTTT; CDR3: CASSIGLAKDTQYF
D: TRBD2; size: .; V: TRBV5-4; J: TRBJ2-1; DNA: TGTGCCAGCAGCTTTAGCGGGGTTGGCTACAATGAGCAGTTCTTC; CDR3: CASSFSGVGYNEQFF
D: .; size: .; V: TRBV6-1; J: TRBJ1-4; DNA: TGTGCCAGCAGTGAAGGGGGGGGGACGGTTAATGAAAAACTGTTTTTT; CDR3: CASSEGGGTVNEKLFF
D: .; size: .; V: TRBV12-3/TRBV12-4; J: TRBJ2-3; DNA: TGTGCCAGCAGTTCCCGTCGCACAGATACGCAGTATTTT; CDR3: CASSSRRTDTQYF
D: .; size: .; V: TRBV7-2; J: TRBJ2-3; DNA: TGTGCCAGCAGCCCGGCGGGCACAGATACGCAGTATTTT; CDR3: CASSPAGTDTQYF
D: .; size: few; V: TRBV7-9; J: TRBJ1-2; DNA: TGTGCCAGCAGTTCGAATTCCGGGGGTAGTGGCTACACCTTC; CDR3: CASSSNSGGSGYTF
D: .; size: .; V: TRBV11-3; J: TRBJ2-3; DNA: TGTGCCAGCAGCTTATTGGGGGCTGCGGGAGATACGCAGTATTTT; CDR3: CASSLLGAAGDTQYF
D: .; size: .; V: TRBV5-1; J: TRBJ1-2; DNA: TGCGCCAGCAGCCCCGTGGGGGGGGCGCAGGGCGGCTACACCTTC; CDR3: CASSPVGGAQGGYTF
D: .; size: .; V: TRBV6-4; J: TRBJ1-2; DNA: TGTGCCAGCAGTGATACTGGGGGGTATCCGAACTATGGCTACACCTTC; CDR3: CASSDTGGYPNYGYTF
D: TRBD2; size: .; V: TRBV5-1; J: TRBJ2-7; DNA: TGCGCCAGCAGCACCGGGACTAGCGGGAGATCCTACGAGCAGTACTTC; CDR3: CASSTGTSGRSYEQYF
D: .; size: .; V: TRBV7-6; J: TRBJ2-1; DNA: TGTGCCAGCAGCTTATGGGGAGGCTCCTACAATGAGCAGTTCTTC; CDR3: CASSLWGGSYNEQFF
D: TRBD1; size: .; V: TRBV5-1; J: TRBJ1-3; DNA: TGCGCCAGCAGCCGGGACAGCTCTGGAAACACCATATATTTT; CDR3: CASSRDSSGNTIYF
D: TRBD2; size: .; V: TRBV3-1/TRBV3-2; J: TRBJ2-2; DNA: TGTGCCAGCCAGCGGCGGGGGGTCACCGGGGAGCTGTTTTTT; CDR3: CASQRRGVTGELFF
D: TRBD1; size: .; V: TRBV7-9; J: TRBJ2-5; DNA: TGTGCCAGCAGCATCCTCGGACAGGGTTTACGAGAGACCCAGTACTTC; CDR3: CASSILGQGLRETQYF
D: .; size: .; V: TRBV29-1; J: TRBJ2-1; DNA: TGCAGCGTTGTGTTTGGGAGCCGCTCCTACAATGAGCAGTTCTTC; CDR3: CSVVFGSRSYNEQFF
D: .; size: .; V: TRBV19; J: TRBJ1-3; DNA: TGTGCCAGTAGTACAAGATCCAGGGGATCTGGAAACACCATATATTTT; CDR3: CASSTRSRGSGNTIYF